The 31 T cell receptor beta chains reported below all come from one sample, sequenced in a study of lymphopenia after photon versus proton radiotherapy. Only in-frame clones appear in the TCRdb table, and some are missing; sequencing was by immunoSEQ multiplex PCR. This sample has 20,000 to 25,000 clones, with about four fifths found just once. Sequencing was performed on peripheral blood, taken from a patient treated with photon-based radiotherapy. The source of these receptors is a woman aged 50 to 60 with pancreatic cancer.

The chain couples TRBV10-1 to TRBJ1-4; possible D gene TRBD1, 5 bases. Per the germline V gene, CDR1 is WNHNN and CDR2 is SYGVQD (reference sequence). With 3 bases removed from V and 5 bases from J, the gap between germline ends came to 7 bases. CDR3 size: 13 residues. CDR3 sequence reads: CASSDGANEKLFF. The DNA for the CDR3 is TGCGCCAGCAGTGACGGGGCCAATGAAAAACTGTTTTTT.

V is TRBV14 and J is TRBJ2-4; possibly TRBD2 for D (6 bases). The V gene lost 0 bases and the J gene lost 0 bases, with 9 bases spanning the gap. This CDR3 comprises 16 residues. CDR1 is SGHDN and CDR2 is FVKESK in the germline V gene. CDR3 nucleotide sequence: TGTGCCAGCAGCCAAGAAGGAGCGGGAGCCAAAAACATTCAGTACTTC. It yields the protein CASSQEGAGAKNIQYF.

The DNA of the CDR3 is TGTGCCAGCTCTCCAGGGGCCAGGGACTATGGCTACACCTTC. Amino acid sequence: CASSPGARDYGYTF. V is TRBV6-1 and J is TRBJ1-2; D possibly corresponds to TRBD1 (6 bases). Germline V gene lookup returns CDR1 MNHNS and CDR2 SASEGT. Deletions cut 8 bases from V and 3 bases from J, with 16 bases between. The CDR3 spans 14 residues.

The sample holds a few counts of this clone. Here the CDR3 reads CASSPTPTYEQYF. As DNA, the CDR3 is TGCGCCAGCAGCCCGACCCCTACCTACGAGCAGTACTTC. The chain uses TRBV4-1 and TRBJ2-7; D ambiguous. Trimming stripped 4 bases from V and 2 bases from J, with 9 bases between. The CDR3 totals 13 residues. CDR1 is MGHRA, CDR2 YSYEKL, per germline.

V and J are TRBV30 and TRBJ2-2; 8 bases match TRBD2. The V and J ends lost 4 bases and 1 base, in that order; junction bases with no gene match: 2. Germline-derived CDR1 and CDR2 are GTSNPN and SVGIG (reference sequence). The CDR3 length is 14 residues. The chain's CDR3 is CAWKGLVNTGELFF. In DNA form, the CDR3 reads TGTGCCTGGAAGGGACTAGTGAACACCGGGGAGCTGTTTTTT.

The rearrangement links TRBV28 to TRBJ2-7; 7 nucleotides agree with TRBD1. Per germline, CDR1 MDHEN and CDR2 SYDVKM. This CDR3 has 15 residues. V dropped 5 bases and J dropped 1; count of bases not matched to a gene: 8. The CDR3 protein is CASSPLGQPSYEQYF. Written as DNA, the CDR3 is TGTGCCAGCAGTCCCTTGGGACAGCCTTCCTACGAGCAGTACTTC.

This clone was recorded once. CDR3 amino acids: CASSPAGGLSGNTIYF. The DNA for the CDR3 is TGTGCCAGCTCACCGGCCGGCGGACTCTCTGGAAACACCATATATTTT. This chain uses TRBV18 with TRBJ1-3, with unresolved D. The germline V gene has CDR1 KGHSH and CDR2 LQKENI. The CDR3 runs 16 residues. Trimming cost V 3 bases and J 0 bases, with 12 bases left between them. The full variable domain, with the rest looked up from reference TRBV18 and TRBJ1-3, is NAGVMQNPRHLVRRRGQEARLRCSPMKGHSHVYWYRQLPEEGLKFMVYLQKENIIDESGMPKERFSAEFPKEGPSILRIQQVVRGDSAAYFCASSPAGGLSGNTIYFGEGSWLTVV.

This chain uses TRBV4-1 with TRBJ2-2, with 12 bases lining up with TRBD1. CDR1 is MGHRA, CDR2 YSYEKL, per germline. V shed 3 bases and J 4 bases; nucleotides not matched to a gene: 3. The CDR3 extends over 16 amino acids. In DNA, the CDR3 is TGCGCCAGCAGCCAGGGACAGGGGGCGAGCACCGGGGAGCTGTTTTTT. Translating it yields CASSQGQGASTGELFF.

Relative to its sample, this clone is large. The CDR3 region has the DNA TGTGCCAGCAGTGAATCGGTTGTCACTGCCAATCAGCCCCAGCATTTT. Protein: CASSESVVTANQPQHF. This chain uses TRBV2 with TRBJ1-5; the D is unclear. The CDR3 is made up of 16 amino acids. Germline CDR1 SNHLY, CDR2 FYNNEI. V was trimmed by 2 bases and J by 3 bases, leaving 14 bases between them.

This chain connects TRBV6-5 to TRBJ2-5; D may be TRBD2 (6 bases). Judging by the DNA end, TRBJ2-7 fits better; the J call may be wrong. Germline lookup yields CDR1 MNHEY and CDR2 SVGAGI. The CDR3 has 15 amino acids. Here the CDR3 reads CASSPGGVNPYEQYF. In nucleotides, the CDR3 is TGTGCCAGCAGCCCCGGCGGGGTTAACCCCTACGAGCAGTACTTC.

The gene calls are TRBV7-3 and TRBJ2-1; TRBD2 might be the D (6 bases). Germline assignment: CDR1 SGHTA and CDR2 FQGTGA. Trimming removed 5 bases from V and 6 bases from J, with 11 bases in between. This CDR3 has 13 amino acids. The CDR3 loop is CASSLKAGNEQFF. DNA of the CDR3: TGTGCCAGCAGCCTAAAAGCGGGCAATGAGCAGTTCTTC.

This rearrangement joins TRBV7-2 to TRBJ2-2, with 7 bases that match TRBD2. The ends lost 0 bases at V and 9 bases at J; junction bases unmatched: 13. Germline assignment: CDR1 SGHTA and CDR2 FQGNSA. The CDR3 length is 17 residues. The CDR3 nucleotides read TGTGCCAGCAGCTTAGCGCTCGGGAGGCAAGGGAGCAGGGAGCTGTTTTTT. Protein sequence: CASSLALGRQGSRELFF.

This rearrangement joins TRBV13 to TRBJ2-7, with D possibly matching TRBD2 (6 bases). V lost 3 bases and J lost 3, with 18 bases in between. Germline CDR1 reads PRHDT; CDR2 reads FYEKMQ (reference sequence). The CDR3 loop spans 16 amino acids. The CDR3 nucleotides read TGTGCCAGCAGCTTTGCGAGCGGGCGCTTAGGCTACGAGCAGTACTTC. Protein product: CASSFASGRLGYEQYF.

This clone was detected only once. DNA of the CDR3: TGTGCCTGGAAGGGAGGACAATACTATGGCTACACCTTC. It translates to CAWKGGQYYGYTF. The rearrangement links TRBV30 to TRBJ1-2; D perhaps matches TRBD1 (5 bases). The CDR3 extends over 13 amino acids. Per germline, CDR1 GTSNPN and CDR2 SVGIG (reference sequence). V dropped 4 bases and J dropped 3 bases, with 12 bases sitting between them.

Written as DNA, the CDR3 is TGCGCCAGCAGCTTGAACGGAGGAGGGGGCATTATGAACACTGAAGCTTTCTTT. Translation: CASSLNGGGGIMNTEAFF. V is TRBV5-1 and J is TRBJ1-1; TRBD1 matches at 7 bases. The CDR3 sequence is 18 residues long. CDR1 is SGHRS, CDR2 YFSETQ, per germline. V trimming: 1 base; J trimming: 0 bases; junction bases outside the gene matches: 12.

This chain joins TRBV29-1 and TRBJ2-1; the D gene could be TRBD1 or TRBD2 (5 bases each). The CDR3 loop spans 13 amino acids. The germline CDR1 and CDR2 sequences are SQVTM and ANQGSEA. V was clipped by 3 bases and J by 7 bases, with 13 bases between them. The CDR3 nucleotides are TGCAGCGTTGAGCCCGGGGCAGGAAATGAGCAGTTCTTC. It codes for CSVEPGAGNEQFF.

This sequence joins TRBV25-1 and TRBJ2-1; the D gene could be TRBD1 or TRBD2 (5 bases each). The CDR3 runs to 11 residues. From germline, CDR1 is MGHDK and CDR2 SYGVNS. V was cut by 11 bases and J by 4 bases, with 9 bases left in between. As DNA, the CDR3 is TGTGCCGGTGGGACGTACAATGAGCAGTTCTTC. Protein product: CAGGTYNEQFF.

This chain connects TRBV5-1 to TRBJ2-3; 11 bases match TRBD2. The CDR3 extends over 16 amino acids. Germline assignment: CDR1 SGHRS and CDR2 YFSETQ. V shed 7 bases, J shed 0 bases, and the junction held 7 bases outside the gene matches. The CDR3: CASVETSGVSTDTQYF. The CDR3 DNA sequence: TGCGCCAGCGTTGAGACTAGCGGGGTTAGCACAGATACGCAGTATTTT. The whole variable domain, remainder taken from reference TRBV5-1 and TRBJ2-3, is KAGVTQTPRYLIKTRGQQVTLSCSPISGHRSVSWYQQTPGQGLQFLFEYFSETQRNKGNFPGRFSGRQFSNSRSEMNVSTLELGDSALYLCASVETSGVSTDTQYFGPGTRLTVL.

This rearrangement joins TRBV14 to TRBJ2-1; D gene ambiguous. The CDR3 runs to 15 residues. V gave up 1 base and J gave up 0 bases, with 7 bases separating them. Looked up from germline, CDR1 is SGHDN and CDR2 is FVKESK. CDR3 nucleotide sequence: TGTGCCAGCAGCCAAGGCTGGCGCTCCTACAATGAGCAGTTCTTC. Translated: CASSQGWRSYNEQFF.

The V call is TRBV4-2, the J call TRBJ1-3; D possibly corresponds to TRBD1 (6 bases). Trimming removed 1 base from V and 0 bases from J, with 13 bases in between. Per the germline V gene, CDR1 is LGHNA and CDR2 is YNFKEQ. This CDR3 is 17 amino acids long. The CDR3 spells CASSQGGGGPSGNTIYF. As DNA, the CDR3 is TGTGCCAGCAGCCAAGGGGGCGGGGGGCCCTCTGGAAACACCATATATTTT.

The chain has TRBV28 and TRBJ1-4; D is perhaps TRBD1 (6 bases). V lost 5 bases and J lost 0, with 10 bases in between. Germline-derived CDR1 and CDR2 are MDHEN and SYDVKM. The CDR3 has 15 residues. CDR3 nucleotide sequence: TGTGCCAGCAGTATAGGGGGGACAACTAATGAAAAACTGTTTTTT. The encoded protein is CASSIGGTTNEKLFF.

The genes are TRBV19 and TRBJ1-5, with D possibly being TRBD1 (6 bases). Germline V CDR1 and CDR2: LNHDA, SQIVND (reference sequence). This CDR3 region has 15 residues. Trimming pared 3 bases from V and 4 bases from J, leaving 13 bases between. The DNA of the CDR3 is TGTGCCAGTAGTATTGGACGGGGGGCTAATCAGCCCCAGCATTTT. This translates into CASSIGRGANQPQHF. Full variable domain (missing parts from reference TRBV19 and TRBJ1-5): DGGITQSPKYLFRKEGQNVTLSCEQNLNHDAMYWYRQDPGQGLRLIYYSQIVNDFQKGDIAEGYSVSREKKESFPLTVTSAQKNPTAFYLCASSIGRGANQPQHFGDGTRLSIL.

The V gene is TRBV5-8, the J gene TRBJ1-2; D not resolved. Looked up from germline, CDR1 is SGHTS and CDR2 is YDEGEE. The V end lost 2 bases, the J end lost 7 bases, and 15 bases lay between the germline ends. CDR3 length equals 14 residues. The CDR3 sequence: CASSLVQGGGGYTF. In DNA form, the CDR3 reads TGTGCCAGCAGCTTAGTCCAAGGTGGCGGTGGCTACACCTTC.

This chain links TRBV7-2 with TRBJ2-1; perhaps TRBD1 as D (6 bases). This CDR3 has 17 residues. Between the trimmed V and J ends, which lost 1 base and 1 base, there was a span of 14 bases. Germline V CDR1 and CDR2: SGHTA, FQGNSA. The DNA for the CDR3 is TGTGCCAGCAGCTTAGAAGCAGGGCAGGGGTCCTACAATGAGCAGTTCTTC. Its protein is CASSLEAGQGSYNEQFF.

The chain recombines TRBV19 with TRBJ2-1, with 10 positions matching TRBD1. Germline CDR1 and CDR2: LNHDA and SQIVND (reference sequence). The CDR3 covers 13 residues. The V segment lost 9 bases and the J segment 8 bases; nucleotides outside the gene matches: 7. The CDR3 DNA follows: TGTGCCAGCGGGGGGGACAGGGGCGATGAGCAGTTCTTC. Amino acid sequence: CASGGDRGDEQFF.

The V and J genes are TRBV19 and TRBJ2-3; possibly TRBD1 or TRBD2 for D (6 bases each). CDR3 length: 15 residues. Germline CDR1 reads LNHDA; CDR2 reads SQIVND (reference sequence). V was cut by 10 bases and J by 0 bases, with 17 bases left in between. The CDR3 reads CATIPEGGSTDTQYF. For the CDR3, the DNA is TGTGCCACCATCCCCGAAGGGGGGAGCACAGATACGCAGTATTTT.

A single count supports this clone. The chain combines TRBV7-8 with TRBJ1-4; TRBD1 matches 10 bases. This CDR3 is 17 amino acids long. Germline V gene sequence: CDR1 SGHVS, CDR2 FQNEAQ. V lost 1 base, J lost 4 bases, and 6 bases stayed unmatched. CDR3 in DNA: TGTGCCAGCAGCTTAGGGACAGGGGGAGTCCGTAATGAAAAACTGTTTTTT. Translated: CASSLGTGGVRNEKLFF.

The rearrangement uses TRBV7-6 and TRBJ2-1, with D unclear. Germline loops: CDR1 SGHVS, CDR2 FNYEAQ. The CDR3 runs 14 residues. The V end was cut by 5 bases, the J end by 7 bases, with 15 bases between. In nucleotides, the CDR3 is TGTGCCAGCAGCCCTCGGTCCCCCCCGAATGAGCAGTTCTTC. It encodes CASSPRSPPNEQFF.

The DNA of the CDR3 is TGCGCCAGCAGCTTGAGGGGGGCAGGCGCAGATACGCAGTATTTT. Translated: CASSLRGAGADTQYF. The chain combines TRBV5-1 with TRBJ2-3, with D perhaps matching TRBD1 or TRBD2 (6 bases each). V gave up 1 base and J gave up 4 bases, with 13 bases separating them. From germline, CDR1 is SGHRS and CDR2 YFSETQ. CDR3 size: 15 residues. Using reference TRBV5-1 and TRBJ2-3 for the parts outside the CDR3, the full variable domain is KAGVTQTPRYLIKTRGQQVTLSCSPISGHRSVSWYQQTPGQGLQFLFEYFSETQRNKGNFPGRFSGRQFSNSRSEMNVSTLELGDSALYLCASSLRGAGADTQYFGPGTRLTVL.

The V and J genes are TRBV6-5 and TRBJ2-7; TRBD1 matches 7 bases. Germline V gene lookup returns CDR1 MNHEY and CDR2 SVGAGI. The CDR3 spans 15 residues. The V gene end was trimmed by 2 bases and the J gene end by 2 bases; junction bases not matched to a gene: 6. The chain's CDR3 is CASSYGTDPTYEQYF. The CDR3 nucleotides are TGTGCCAGCAGTTACGGGACAGACCCAACCTACGAGCAGTACTTC.

This sequence joins TRBV18 and TRBJ1-2; the D gene is possibly TRBD1 (5 bases). This CDR3 is built from 12 residues. V lost 4 bases and J lost 8, with 11 bases in between. CDR1 is KGHSH, CDR2 LQKENI, per germline. Written as DNA, the CDR3 is TGTGCCAGCTCACTCGACAGTTTGGGCTACACCTTC. It specifies CASSLDSLGYTF.